This T cell receptor beta chain is from a study of blood T cells in healthy people across ages. Study-wide findings and caveats: Naive CD4+ cells and diversity were both higher in long-lived donors than in aged donors. TCR beta diversity per million T cells fell roughly linearly with age.

Only a few counts were recorded for this clonotype. The antigen is undetermined. A sample-barcoded 5' primer and a J-beta primer mix were used in a second PCR of roughly 6 to 11 cycles. TCRdb re-called the 5' RACE reads through MiXCR, storing one row per CDR3 protein. The sample yields over 500,000 distinct CDR3 sequences, about 27% seen once. CDR1 is MNHEY and CDR2 is SMNVEV in the germline V gene (reference sequence). This CDR3 comprises 14 residues. Trimming took off 4 bases at V and 10 bases at J, with 16 bases between the two ends. The data also belong to a second study, concerning T cells of mothers and their children. From that report: Overlap in related mother-child pairs always slightly exceeded unrelated pairs, never significantly.

The chain is built from TRBV27 and TRBJ1-4; D not certain. What was sequenced was blood. This clonotype was sampled from a boy aged 2 to 9 in good health. Here the CDR3 reads CASSSPRVVGKLFF. The CDR3 bases are TGTGCCAGCAGTTCTCCGCGGGTGGTTGGAAAACTGTTTTTT.